This TCR beta chain derives from a study of cytomegalovirus exposure and HLA in healthy donors. After removal of 4 bases from V and 2 bases from J, the junction contained 5 bases not matched to a gene. Looked up from germline, CDR1 is SGHRS and CDR2 is YFSETQ. The CDR3 is made up of 15 amino acids. 13 Jbeta primers and 60 Vbeta primers were used for the PCR. The method was immunoSEQ multiplex PCR; TCRdb's version includes in-frame clones alone and lacks a portion of them. The data hold fewer than 120,000 clones, with about 86% observed a single time. For this clone: Other DNA sequences in this specimen translate into the identical CDR3.

The specimen sequenced was PBMCs. The receptor was derived from a man in his forties in good health and CMV-seronegative. This chain connects TRBV5-1 to TRBJ1-5, with TRBD1 matching over 8 bases. The CDR3 is CASSQTTGGNQPQHF. The CDR3 region has the DNA TGCGCCAGCAGCCAGACGACAGGGGGCAATCAGCCCCAGCATTTT.